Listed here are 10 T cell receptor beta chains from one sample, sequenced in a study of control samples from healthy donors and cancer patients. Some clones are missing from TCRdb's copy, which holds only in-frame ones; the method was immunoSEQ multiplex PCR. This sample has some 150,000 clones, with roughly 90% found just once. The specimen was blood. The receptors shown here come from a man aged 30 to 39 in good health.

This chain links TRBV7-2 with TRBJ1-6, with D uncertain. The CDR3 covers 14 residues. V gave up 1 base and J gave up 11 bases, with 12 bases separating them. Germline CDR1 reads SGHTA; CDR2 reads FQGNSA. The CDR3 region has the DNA TGTGCCAGCAGCTTAGGGCGAGGAGCCCCACCCCTCCACTTT. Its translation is CASSLGRGAPPLHF.

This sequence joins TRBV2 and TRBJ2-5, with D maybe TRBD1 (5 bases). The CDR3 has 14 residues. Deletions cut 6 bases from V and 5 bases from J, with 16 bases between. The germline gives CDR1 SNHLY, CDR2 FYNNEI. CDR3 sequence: CASRRGPAGETQYF. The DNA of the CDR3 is TGTGCCAGCAGAAGGGGTCCCGCCGGGGAGACCCAGTACTTC.

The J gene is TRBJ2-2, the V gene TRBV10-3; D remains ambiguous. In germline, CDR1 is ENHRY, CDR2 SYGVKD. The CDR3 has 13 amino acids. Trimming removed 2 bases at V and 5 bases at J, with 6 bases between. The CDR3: CAISELQTGELFF. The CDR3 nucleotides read TGTGCCATCAGTGAGCTACAGACCGGGGAGCTGTTTTTT.

The CDR3 loop is CASSSTGYYGYTF. The CDR3 DNA reads TGTGCCAGCAGTTCGACAGGATACTATGGCTACACCTTC. The chain couples TRBV6-2 or TRBV6-3 to TRBJ1-2, with D possibly being TRBD1 (6 bases). There are 13 residues in the CDR3. Germline V gene sequence: CDR1 MNHEY, CDR2 SVGEGT. The V and J ends lost 4 bases and 3 bases respectively, with 9 bases between them.

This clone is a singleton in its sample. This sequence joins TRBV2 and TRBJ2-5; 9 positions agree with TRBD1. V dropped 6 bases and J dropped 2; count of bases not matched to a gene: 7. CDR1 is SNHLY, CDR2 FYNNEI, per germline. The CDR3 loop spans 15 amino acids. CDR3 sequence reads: CASRDRGARQETQYF. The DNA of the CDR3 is TGTGCCAGCAGGGACAGGGGCGCCCGGCAAGAGACCCAGTACTTC.

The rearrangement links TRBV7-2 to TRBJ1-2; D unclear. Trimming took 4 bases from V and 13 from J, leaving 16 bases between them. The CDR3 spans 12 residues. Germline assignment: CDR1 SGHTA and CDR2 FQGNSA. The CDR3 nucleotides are TGTGCCAGCAGCTACGAACACCCGTTGAGCACCTTC. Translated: CASSYEHPLSTF.

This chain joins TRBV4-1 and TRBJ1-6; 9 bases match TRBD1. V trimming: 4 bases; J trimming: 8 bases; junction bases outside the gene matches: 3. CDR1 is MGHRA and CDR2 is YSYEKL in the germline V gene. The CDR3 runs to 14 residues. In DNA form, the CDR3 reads TGCGCCAGCAGCCCCAGGACAGGGGATTCACCCCTCCACTTT. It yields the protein CASSPRTGDSPLHF.

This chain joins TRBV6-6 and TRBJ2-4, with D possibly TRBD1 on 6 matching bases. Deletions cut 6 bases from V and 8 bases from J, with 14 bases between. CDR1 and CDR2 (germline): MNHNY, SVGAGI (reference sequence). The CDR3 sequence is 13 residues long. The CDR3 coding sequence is TGTGCCAGCAGCTACCGACAGGCCGACATTCAGTACTTC. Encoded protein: CASSYRQADIQYF.

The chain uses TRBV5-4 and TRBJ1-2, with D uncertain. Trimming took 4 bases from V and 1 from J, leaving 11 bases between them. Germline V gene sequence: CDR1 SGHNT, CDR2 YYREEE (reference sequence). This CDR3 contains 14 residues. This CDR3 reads CASSVGMDNYGYTF. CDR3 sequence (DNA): TGTGCCAGCAGCGTGGGAATGGATAACTATGGCTACACCTTC.

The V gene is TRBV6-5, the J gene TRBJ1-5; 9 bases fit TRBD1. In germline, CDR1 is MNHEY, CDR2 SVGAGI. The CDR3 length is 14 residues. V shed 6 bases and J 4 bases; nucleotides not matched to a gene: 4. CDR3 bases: TGTGCCAGCAGGCGGACAGGGGATAATCAGCCCCAGCATTTT. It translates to CASRRTGDNQPQHF.